This TCR beta chain was found in a study of CD8 T cells in Susac syndrome. V trimming: 8 bases; J trimming: 1 base; junction bases outside the gene matches: 14. This CDR3 has 17 amino acids. In germline, CDR1 is ENHRY, CDR2 SYGVKD. With random hexamers, about 0.45 to 1 ug RNA was reverse transcribed. TCRdb used MiXCR to reprocess the immunoSEQ multiplex PCR reads, holding one entry per CDR3 protein. The profile shows around 170,000 distinct CDR3 sequences, 95% to 96% of them singletons. This receptor was obtained from a human donor with Susac syndrome. Sequencing was carried out using CD4+ T cells from PBMCs. V and J are TRBV10-3 and TRBJ1-2; 9 bases align to TRBD1. CDR3: CAIGTPGTGIDNYGYTF. The DNA for the CDR3 is TGTGCCATCGGGACCCCCGGGACAGGGATTGATAACTATGGCTACACCTTC.